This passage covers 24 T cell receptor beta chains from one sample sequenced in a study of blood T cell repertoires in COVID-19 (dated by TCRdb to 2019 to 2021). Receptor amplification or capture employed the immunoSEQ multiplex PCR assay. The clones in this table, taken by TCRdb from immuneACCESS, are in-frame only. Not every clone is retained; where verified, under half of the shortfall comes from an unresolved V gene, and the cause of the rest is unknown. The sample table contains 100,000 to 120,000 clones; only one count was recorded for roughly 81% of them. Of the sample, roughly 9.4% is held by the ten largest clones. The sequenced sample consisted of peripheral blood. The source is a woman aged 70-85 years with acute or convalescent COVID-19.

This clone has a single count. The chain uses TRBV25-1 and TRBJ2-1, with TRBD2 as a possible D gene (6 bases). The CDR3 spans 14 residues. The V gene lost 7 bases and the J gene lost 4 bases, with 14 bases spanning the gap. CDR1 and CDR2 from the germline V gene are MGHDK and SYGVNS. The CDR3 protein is CASKGAGGYNEQFF. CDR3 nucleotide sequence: TGTGCCAGCAAGGGTGCCGGAGGGTACAATGAGCAGTTCTTC.

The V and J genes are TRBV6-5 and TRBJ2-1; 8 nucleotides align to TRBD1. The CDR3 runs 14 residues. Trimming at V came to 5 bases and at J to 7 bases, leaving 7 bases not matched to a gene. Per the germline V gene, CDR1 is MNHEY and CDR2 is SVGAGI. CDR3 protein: CASSRDRTRNEQFF. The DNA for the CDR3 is TGTGCCAGCAGTCGGGACAGGACGAGGAATGAGCAGTTCTTC.

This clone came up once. The CDR3 spells CASSMSQGGYTF. Here the CDR3 DNA reads TGTGCCAGTAGTATGAGTCAGGGTGGCTACACCTTC. This chain links TRBV19 with TRBJ1-2; D is perhaps TRBD1 (5 bases). Germline CDR1 and CDR2: LNHDA and SQIVND (reference sequence). With 3 bases removed from V and 7 bases from J, the gap between germline ends came to 9 bases. The CDR3 covers 12 residues.

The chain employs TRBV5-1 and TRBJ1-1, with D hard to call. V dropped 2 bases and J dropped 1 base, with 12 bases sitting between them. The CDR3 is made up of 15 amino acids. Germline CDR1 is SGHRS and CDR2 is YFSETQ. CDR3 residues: CASSFLGGPNTEAFF. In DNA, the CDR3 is TGCGCCAGCAGCTTTTTGGGAGGGCCGAACACTGAAGCTTTCTTT.

The CDR3 nucleotides are TGTGCCAGCAGCCAAGTTGGGGCGGTCGGAGCTTTCTTT. Translating it yields CASSQVGAVGAFF. The rearrangement joins TRBV4-2 to TRBJ1-1; D may be TRBD1 (5 bases). With 1 base removed from V and 10 bases from J, the gap between germline ends came to 13 bases. The CDR3 is 13 residues long. Per the germline V gene, CDR1 is LGHNA and CDR2 is YNFKEQ.

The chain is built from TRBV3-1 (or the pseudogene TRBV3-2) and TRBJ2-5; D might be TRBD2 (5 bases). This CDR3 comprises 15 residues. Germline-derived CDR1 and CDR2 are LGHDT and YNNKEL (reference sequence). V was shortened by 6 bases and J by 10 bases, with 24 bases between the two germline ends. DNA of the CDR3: TGTGCCAGCAGTAGTCGGAGGCAAGGCTTCTCGGACCAGTACTTC. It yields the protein CASSSRRQGFSDQYF.

Here the CDR3 reads CASSQLYLRERGYGYTF. CDR3 sequence (DNA): TGTGCCAGTAGCCAACTTTACCTCAGGGAAAGGGGCTATGGCTACACCTTC. The J gene is TRBJ1-2, the V gene TRBV19, with D tentatively TRBD1 (5 bases). The V gene lost 6 bases and the J gene lost 4 bases, with 24 bases spanning the gap. CDR1 and CDR2 from the germline V gene are LNHDA and SQIVND (reference sequence). The CDR3 consists of 17 residues.

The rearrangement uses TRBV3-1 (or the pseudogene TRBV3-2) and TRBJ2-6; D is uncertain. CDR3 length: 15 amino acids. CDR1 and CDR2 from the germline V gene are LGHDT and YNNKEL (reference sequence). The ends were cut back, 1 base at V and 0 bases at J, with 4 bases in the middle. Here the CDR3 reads CASSQVVSGANVLTF. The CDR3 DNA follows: TGTGCCAGCAGCCAAGTAGTCTCTGGGGCCAACGTCCTGACTTTC.

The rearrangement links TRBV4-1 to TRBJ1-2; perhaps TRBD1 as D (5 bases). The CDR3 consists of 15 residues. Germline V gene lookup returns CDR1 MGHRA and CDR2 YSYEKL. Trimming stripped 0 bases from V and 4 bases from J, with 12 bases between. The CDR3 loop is CASSQEGQGTYGYTF. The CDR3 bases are TGCGCCAGCAGCCAAGAGGGGCAGGGTACCTATGGCTACACCTTC.

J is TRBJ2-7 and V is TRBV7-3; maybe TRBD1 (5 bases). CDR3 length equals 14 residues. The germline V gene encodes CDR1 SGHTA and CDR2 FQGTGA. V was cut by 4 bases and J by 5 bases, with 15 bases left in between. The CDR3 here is CASSSGQGSDEQYF. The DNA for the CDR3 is TGTGCCAGCAGCTCGGGCCAGGGTAGTGACGAGCAGTACTTC.

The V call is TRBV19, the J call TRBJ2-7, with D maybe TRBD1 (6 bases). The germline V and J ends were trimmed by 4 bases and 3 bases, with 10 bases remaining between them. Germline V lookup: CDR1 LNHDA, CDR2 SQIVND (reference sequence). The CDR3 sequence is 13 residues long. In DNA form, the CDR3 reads TGTGCCAGTAGTAGTACAGGGAACTACGAGCAGTACTTC. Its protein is CASSSTGNYEQYF.

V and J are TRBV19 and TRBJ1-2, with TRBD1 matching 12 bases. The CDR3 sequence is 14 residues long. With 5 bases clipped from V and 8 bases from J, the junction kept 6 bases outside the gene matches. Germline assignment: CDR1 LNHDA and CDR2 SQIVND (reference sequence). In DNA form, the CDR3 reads TGTGCCAGTAGTCCGGGGACAGGGGGCAAGGGCTACACCTTC. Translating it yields CASSPGTGGKGYTF.

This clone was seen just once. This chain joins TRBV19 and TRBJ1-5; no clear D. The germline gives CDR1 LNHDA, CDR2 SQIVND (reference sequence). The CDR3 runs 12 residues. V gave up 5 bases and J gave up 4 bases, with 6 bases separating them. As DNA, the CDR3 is TGTGCCAGTAGTGGGAGTAATCAGCCCCAGCATTTT. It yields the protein CASSGSNQPQHF.

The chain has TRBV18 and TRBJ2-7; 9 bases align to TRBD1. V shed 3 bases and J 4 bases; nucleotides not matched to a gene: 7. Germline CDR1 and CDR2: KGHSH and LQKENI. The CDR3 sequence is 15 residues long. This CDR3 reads CASSPPGQGMYEQYF. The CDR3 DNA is TGTGCCAGCTCACCTCCGGGACAGGGAATGTACGAGCAGTACTTC.

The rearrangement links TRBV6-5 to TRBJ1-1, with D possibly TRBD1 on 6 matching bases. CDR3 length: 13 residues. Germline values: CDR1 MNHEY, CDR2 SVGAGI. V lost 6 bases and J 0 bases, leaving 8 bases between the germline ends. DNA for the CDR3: TGTGCCAGCAGGACAGGCGTGAACACTGAAGCTTTCTTT. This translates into CASRTGVNTEAFF.

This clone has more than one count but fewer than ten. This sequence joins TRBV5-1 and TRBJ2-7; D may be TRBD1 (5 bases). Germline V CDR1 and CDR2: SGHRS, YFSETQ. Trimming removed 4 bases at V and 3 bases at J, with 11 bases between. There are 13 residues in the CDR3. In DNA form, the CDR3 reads TGCGCCAGCAGCCCGCCCCAGGGCTACGAGCAGTACTTC. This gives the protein CASSPPQGYEQYF. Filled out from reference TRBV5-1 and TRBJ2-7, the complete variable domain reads KAGVTQTPRYLIKTRGQQVTLSCSPISGHRSVSWYQQTPGQGLQFLFEYFSETQRNKGNFPGRFSGRQFSNSRSEMNVSTLELGDSALYLCASSPPQGYEQYFGPGTRLTVT.

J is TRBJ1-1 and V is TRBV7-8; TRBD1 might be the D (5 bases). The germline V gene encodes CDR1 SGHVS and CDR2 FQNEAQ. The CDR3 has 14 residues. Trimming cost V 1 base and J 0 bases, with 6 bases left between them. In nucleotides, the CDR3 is TGTGCCAGCAGCTTAGGGACAATGAACACTGAAGCTTTCTTT. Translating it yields CASSLGTMNTEAFF.

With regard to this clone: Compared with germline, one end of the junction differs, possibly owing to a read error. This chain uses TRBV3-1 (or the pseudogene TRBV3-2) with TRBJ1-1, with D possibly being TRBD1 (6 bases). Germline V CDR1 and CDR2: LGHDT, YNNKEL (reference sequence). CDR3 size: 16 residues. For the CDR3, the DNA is TGTGCCAGCAGTCAAGTTTCGGGACACTCGAGCACTGAAGCTTTCTTT. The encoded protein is CASSQVSGHSSTEAFF.

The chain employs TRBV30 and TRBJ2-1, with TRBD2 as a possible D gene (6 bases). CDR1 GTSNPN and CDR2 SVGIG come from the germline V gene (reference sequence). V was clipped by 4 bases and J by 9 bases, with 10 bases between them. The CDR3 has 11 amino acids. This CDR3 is CAWIGTFEQFF. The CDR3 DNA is TGTGCCTGGATTGGGACTTTTGAGCAGTTCTTC.

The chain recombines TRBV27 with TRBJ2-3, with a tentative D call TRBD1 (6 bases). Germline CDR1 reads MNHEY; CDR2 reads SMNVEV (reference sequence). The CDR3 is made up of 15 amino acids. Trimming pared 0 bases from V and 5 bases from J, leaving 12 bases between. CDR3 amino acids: CASSLSGHSVDTQYF. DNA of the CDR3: TGTGCCAGCAGTTTATCGGGACACTCGGTAGATACGCAGTATTTT.

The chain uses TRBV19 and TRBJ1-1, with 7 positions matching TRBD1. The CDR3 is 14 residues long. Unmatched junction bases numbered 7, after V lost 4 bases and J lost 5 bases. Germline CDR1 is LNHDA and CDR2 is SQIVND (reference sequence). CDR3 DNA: TGTGCCAGTAGTACCCGACAGGGTCAAACTGAAGCTTTCTTT. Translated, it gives CASSTRQGQTEAFF.

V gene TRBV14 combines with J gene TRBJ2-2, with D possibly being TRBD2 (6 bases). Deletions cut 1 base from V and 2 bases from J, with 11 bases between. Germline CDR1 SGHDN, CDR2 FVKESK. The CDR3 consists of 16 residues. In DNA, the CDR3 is TGTGCCAGCAGCCAAGTGGGGGGACTTAACACCGGGGAGCTGTTTTTT. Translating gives CASSQVGGLNTGELFF.

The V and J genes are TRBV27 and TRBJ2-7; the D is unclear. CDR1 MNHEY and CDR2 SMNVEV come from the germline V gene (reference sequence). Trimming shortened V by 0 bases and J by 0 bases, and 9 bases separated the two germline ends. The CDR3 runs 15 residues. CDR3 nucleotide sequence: TGTGCCAGCAGTTTATCTCGCGGAAACTCCTACGAGCAGTACTTC. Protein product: CASSLSRGNSYEQYF.

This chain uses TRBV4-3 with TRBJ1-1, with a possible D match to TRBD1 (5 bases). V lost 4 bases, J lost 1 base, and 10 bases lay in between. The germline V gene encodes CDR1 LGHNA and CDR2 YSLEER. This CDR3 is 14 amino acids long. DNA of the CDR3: TGCGCCAGCAGCCCCTCCCAGGGGAACACTGAAGCTTTCTTT. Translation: CASSPSQGNTEAFF.